The 27 T cell receptor beta chains below all came from one sample that was sequenced in a study of T-cell reconstitution after alpha-beta-depleted transplantation in children. TCRbeta library construction was performed incorporating unique molecular identifiers. TCRdb called the PCR reads again in MiXCR, with one record for every CDR3 protein. Altogether roughly 570,000 distinct CDR3 sequences are present, roughly 30% being singletons, with the ten largest covering approximately 33%. The specimen was PBMCs, collected before TCRalphabeta/CD19-depleted stem cell transplant. Receptors originate from a boy under two years old with Wiskott-Aldrich syndrome, due to receive a stem cell transplant.

This rearrangement joins TRBV28 to TRBJ2-3; D remains ambiguous. The CDR3 length is 16 residues. V was cut by 5 bases and J by 0 bases, with 15 bases left in between. The germline V gene has CDR1 MDHEN and CDR2 SYDVKM. CDR3: CASSPRWRPSTDTQYF. The CDR3 DNA reads TGTGCCAGCAGTCCTCGGTGGCGGCCTAGCACAGATACGCAGTATTTT.

The V and J genes are TRBV7-8 and TRBJ2-7, with 7 bases aligning to TRBD1. CDR1 and CDR2 (germline): SGHVS, FQNEAQ. J was trimmed by 0 bases and V by 5 bases; bases with no gene match: 10. This CDR3 region has 16 residues. CDR3 amino acids: CASSPRQGAYSYEQYF. CDR3 sequence (DNA): TGTGCCAGCAGCCCAAGACAGGGCGCCTACTCCTACGAGCAGTACTTC.

The chain carries TRBV5-1 and TRBJ2-7, with 13 bases identical to TRBD2. Trimming at V came to 4 bases and at J to 6 bases, leaving 7 bases not matched to a gene. The CDR3 contains 15 residues. The germline CDR1 and CDR2 sequences are SGHRS and YFSETQ. The CDR3 bases are TGCGCCAGCAGCGAACCCTGGACTAGCGGGAGCGAGCAGTACTTC. Translating it yields CASSEPWTSGSEQYF.

The rearrangement joins TRBV5-1 to TRBJ1-1, with D possibly matching TRBD1 (5 bases). Germline V gives CDR1 SGHRS, CDR2 YFSETQ. Trimming left V 0 bases short and J 6 bases short, with 9 bases between. The CDR3 length is 13 residues. In DNA, the CDR3 is TGCGCCAGCAGCTTGGGGGACGGCGCTGAAGCTTTCTTT. This encodes CASSLGDGAEAFF.

There are a few counts of this clonotype. The chain has TRBV6-2 or TRBV6-3 and TRBJ2-2; a possible D gene is TRBD2 (6 bases). From germline, CDR1 is MNHEY and CDR2 SVGEGT. The CDR3 runs 16 residues. Trimming left V 2 bases short and J 5 bases short, with 15 bases between. The DNA of the CDR3 is TGTGCCAGCAGTTACGGGGAGGACTCTCTGACCGGGGAGCTGTTTTTT. Translation: CASSYGEDSLTGELFF.

This clonotype was seen a handful of times. This sequence joins TRBV10-3 and TRBJ2-2; 7 bases are shared with TRBD1. This CDR3 comprises 13 residues. Germline V gene sequence: CDR1 ENHRY, CDR2 SYGVKD. V lost 6 bases, J lost 4 bases, and 2 bases stayed unmatched. The CDR3 region is CAIRGTATGELFF. The CDR3 DNA reads as TGTGCCATCAGGGGGACAGCCACCGGGGAGCTGTTTTTT.

The chain links TRBV6-1 to TRBJ2-7; 8 bases match TRBD1. Germline-derived CDR1 and CDR2 are MNHNS and SASEGT. Trimming removed 2 bases from V and 1 base from J; junction bases left unmatched: 4. CDR3 length: 15 amino acids. Here the CDR3 DNA reads TGTGCCAGCAGTGAAATCGGGACAGGATCCTACGAGCAGTACTTC. This translates into CASSEIGTGSYEQYF.

J is TRBJ1-3 and V is TRBV7-9, with D unresolved. This CDR3 has 16 amino acids. CDR1 and CDR2 (germline): SEHNR, FQNEAQ (reference sequence). Trimming stripped 0 bases from V and 1 base from J, with 10 bases between. The CDR3 is CASSLALVGSGNTIYF. The CDR3 DNA reads as TGTGCCAGCAGCTTAGCGCTGGTCGGGTCTGGAAACACCATATATTTT.

The gene calls are TRBV12-3 or TRBV12-4 and TRBJ2-3, with 10 bases that match TRBD2. The junction had 6 bases not matched to a gene; V was cut back by 5 bases and J by 1 base. This CDR3 is 16 amino acids long. For the CDR3, the DNA is TGTGCCAGCAGTCGAAGGGGGACTAGCGGCACAGATACGCAGTATTTT. It yields the protein CASSRRGTSGTDTQYF.

V and J are TRBV2 and TRBJ2-2; no reliable D call. The CDR3 loop spans 15 amino acids. V lost 0 bases and J 1 base, leaving 6 bases between the germline ends. The germline CDR1 and CDR2 sequences are SNHLY and FYNNEI. In nucleotides, the CDR3 is TGTGCCAGCAGTGAAGCGCTTCAGAACACCGGGGAGCTGTTTTTT. Translated: CASSEALQNTGELFF.

This clonotype showed up just a few times. The chain uses TRBV18 and TRBJ1-1, with D possibly matching TRBD1 (5 bases). Trimming took 3 bases from V and 2 from J, leaving 13 bases between them. This CDR3 is built from 15 residues. Germline CDR1 reads KGHSH; CDR2 reads LQKENI. CDR3 sequence (DNA): TGTGCCAGCTCACCTATGGGGACGGGAAACACTGAAGCTTTCTTT. Its protein is CASSPMGTGNTEAFF.

V gene TRBV5-1 combines with J gene TRBJ2-1, with TRBD2 as a possible D gene (6 bases). With 4 bases removed from V and 10 bases from J, the gap between germline ends came to 21 bases. The CDR3 extends over 15 amino acids. Per germline, CDR1 SGHRS and CDR2 YFSETQ. The CDR3 nucleotides read TGCGCCAGCAGCGCACTCCTAGCGAGGGGTCAAGAGCAGTTCTTC. Residues: CASSALLARGQEQFF.

This sequence joins TRBV5-1 and TRBJ2-7, with D perhaps TRBD1 or TRBD2 (5 bases each). The V end was cut by 4 bases, the J end by 0 bases, with 11 bases between. CDR3 length: 14 residues. Germline CDR1 SGHRS, CDR2 YFSETQ. In DNA form, the CDR3 reads TGCGCCAGCAGCCCTTGGGGGTCCTCCTACGAGCAGTACTTC. This encodes CASSPWGSSYEQYF.

J is TRBJ2-3 and V is TRBV4-1; tentative D call: TRBD2 (6 bases). The CDR3 extends over 15 amino acids. The germline V gene encodes CDR1 MGHRA and CDR2 YSYEKL. Trimming shortened V by 2 bases and J by 1 base, and 10 bases separated the two germline ends. CDR3 amino acids: CASSQPGTRTDTQYF. CDR3 bases: TGCGCCAGCAGCCAACCCGGGACTCGCACAGATACGCAGTATTTT.

This clonotype turned up a few times. The V gene is TRBV2, the J gene TRBJ2-1, with D possibly TRBD1 on 6 matching bases. The ends were cut back, 6 bases at V and 0 bases at J, with 12 bases in the middle. This CDR3 has 15 amino acids. Germline loops: CDR1 SNHLY, CDR2 FYNNEI. CDR3 in DNA: TGTGCCAGCAGGACAGGCCTTAGCTCCTACAATGAGCAGTTCTTC. Translating it yields CASRTGLSSYNEQFF. The full variable domain, rest sourced from reference TRBV2 and TRBJ2-1, is EPEVTQTPSHQVTQMGQEVILRCVPISNHLYFYWYRQILGQKVEFLVSFYNNEISEKSEIFDDQFSVERPDGSNFTLKIRSTKLEDSAMYFCASRTGLSSYNEQFFGPGTRLTVL.

This clonotype has just a few counts. V gene TRBV5-1 combines with J gene TRBJ2-1; 10 bases line up with TRBD1. Germline V gene sequence: CDR1 SGHRS, CDR2 YFSETQ. The V gene end was trimmed by 7 bases and the J gene end by 8 bases; junction bases not matched to a gene: 9. The CDR3 has 14 amino acids. CDR3 nucleotides: TGCGCCAGCCTCCGGACAGGGGGGCGCGATGAGCAGTTCTTC. Its translation: CASLRTGGRDEQFF.

This clonotype has only a few counts. The rearrangement joins TRBV29-1 to TRBJ2-2; the D is unclear. V lost 7 bases, J lost 4 bases, and 10 bases lay in between. The CDR3 contains 12 residues. Germline V gene lookup returns CDR1 SQVTM and CDR2 ANQGSEA. The CDR3 DNA reads as TGCAGCGCCCAGCTGAGCACCGGGGAGCTGTTTTTT. It is translated as CSAQLSTGELFF.

The chain employs TRBV27 and TRBJ2-4; 10 bases agree with TRBD1. Trimming removed 4 bases from V and 3 bases from J; junction bases left unmatched: 6. Germline CDR1 MNHEY, CDR2 SMNVEV (reference sequence). This CDR3 spans 16 amino acids. CDR3 nucleotide sequence: TGTGCCAGCAGTTCCCTAGGACAGGGGGGCAAAAACATTCAGTACTTC. Residues: CASSSLGQGGKNIQYF.

This chain links TRBV7-3 with TRBJ2-6; a weak D match, TRBD2 (6 bases). V shed 8 bases and J shed 2 bases, with 13 bases lying between them. The V gene's germline CDR1 is SGHTA and CDR2 FQGTGA. CDR3 length: 15 residues. This CDR3 is CASAPGGTGANVLTF. In DNA form, the CDR3 reads TGTGCCAGCGCCCCCGGGGGAACTGGGGCCAACGTCCTGACTTTC.

In its sample, this clonotype was seen a few times. The chain recombines TRBV15 with TRBJ2-1; 7 nucleotides agree with TRBD2. This CDR3 has 15 residues. Trimming cost V 0 bases and J 2 bases; bases outside gene matches: 1. CDR1 is LNHNV and CDR2 is YYDKDF in the germline V gene (reference sequence). The CDR3 here is CATSRDLAAYNEQFF. CDR3 coding DNA: TGTGCCACCAGCAGAGACCTAGCGGCCTACAATGAGCAGTTCTTC. The variable domain in full, with the rest retrieved from reference TRBV15 and TRBJ2-1, is DAMVIQNPRYQVTQFGKPVTLSCSQTLNHNVMYWYQQKSSQAPKLLFHYYDKDFNNEADTPDNFQSRRPNTSFCFLDIRSPGLGDTAMYLCATSRDLAAYNEQFFGPGTRLTVL.

The CDR3 protein is CASSVGGNYEQYF. The DNA for the CDR3 is TGCGCCAGCAGCGTCGGAGGCAACTACGAGCAGTACTTC. The rearrangement joins TRBV5-1 to TRBJ2-7, with D possibly TRBD2 on 5 matching bases. The CDR3 totals 13 residues. Trimming removed 4 bases from V and 3 bases from J, with 11 bases in between. Germline V CDR1 and CDR2: SGHRS, YFSETQ.

The rearrangement links TRBV29-1 to TRBJ1-1; D possibly corresponds to TRBD1 (5 bases). The CDR3 is 13 residues long. Germline V gene lookup returns CDR1 SQVTM and CDR2 ANQGSEA. V was trimmed by 4 bases and J by 4 bases, leaving 13 bases between them. The CDR3 coding sequence is TGCAGCGTTGCAGGGCAATTGGTCACTGAAGCTTTCTTT. Translated, it gives CSVAGQLVTEAFF.

Of note for this clonotype: One junction end disagrees with the germline gene, perhaps due to a read error. V usage is TRBV3-1 and J usage is TRBJ1-1; the D gene is possibly TRBD1 (5 bases). The CDR3 runs 13 residues. Germline CDR1 and CDR2: LGHDT and YNNKEL (reference sequence). DNA for the CDR3: TGTCCCAGCAGCCCAAGGGGGAACACTGAAGCTTTCTTT. Translating gives CPSSPRGNTEAFF.

This chain links TRBV30 with TRBJ2-1, with 14 bases that match TRBD2. Germline V gene sequence: CDR1 GTSNPN, CDR2 SVGIG (reference sequence). The CDR3 spans 19 residues. V trimming: 3 bases; J trimming: 4 bases; junction bases outside the gene matches: 14. As DNA, the CDR3 is TGTGCCTGGAGCAAGGTGGGACTAGCGGGAGTATCTCGATACAATGAGCAGTTCTTC. Protein product: CAWSKVGLAGVSRYNEQFF.

The chain couples TRBV5-1 to TRBJ2-7; no clear D gene. The CDR3 is 13 amino acids. Germline V CDR1 and CDR2: SGHRS, YFSETQ. V lost 0 bases to trimming and J lost 6 bases, with 10 bases between them. CDR3 sequence (DNA): TGCGCCAGCAGCTTGGACCCATGGGGCGAGCAGTACTTC. The encoded protein is CASSLDPWGEQYF.

V gene TRBV3-1 combines with J gene TRBJ1-2; possible D gene TRBD1, 6 bases. V was clipped by 2 bases and J by 7 bases, with 20 bases between them. Germline assignment: CDR1 LGHDT and CDR2 YNNKEL (reference sequence). This CDR3 comprises 16 residues. CDR3 in amino acids: CASSQLIQQGSGGYTF. The CDR3 bases are TGTGCCAGCAGCCAACTAATCCAACAGGGAAGTGGTGGCTACACCTTC.

The chain carries TRBV2 and TRBJ2-3; possibly TRBD1 or TRBD2 for D (5 bases each). The CDR3 loop spans 14 amino acids. Trimming cost V 3 bases and J 6 bases, with 13 bases left between them. Per germline, CDR1 SNHLY and CDR2 FYNNEI. The CDR3 DNA sequence: TGTGCCAGCAGTGAGGGACCTGCATCCGATACGCAGTATTTT. Amino acids: CASSEGPASDTQYF.